The source of this T cell receptor beta chain is a study of post-analysis software for immune sequencing data. At the level of the study: Included courses were relapsing-remitting and secondary progressive multiple sclerosis; progressive-relapsing multiple sclerosis was also included. Study-level results: Significantly decreased normalized Chao1 diversity was recorded for multiple sclerosis patients relative to controls. When the samples were clustered directly with F measure, those that had been prepared in the same batch showed strong co-clustering. Patients used five TRBV segments, including TRBV5-6, TRBV5-1 and TRBV20-1, more often than controls.

As regards this clonotype: Its antigen is unknown.

Deletions cut 6 bases from V and 0 bases from J, with 14 bases between. Germline values: CDR1 DFQATT, CDR2 SNEGSKA (reference sequence). CDR3 length equals 14 residues. Unique molecular identifiers had been added to the TCR beta cDNA libraries. T cells numbering about 0.95 to 10 million yielded approximately 500,000 cDNA molecules. TCRdb reprocessed the PCR reads via MiXCR and lists one record per CDR3 protein. Here the sample spans a few hundred thousand distinct CDR3 sequences, around 34% being singletons. The sequencing input was blood. The source is a girl younger than 18 with multiple sclerosis. This sequence joins TRBV20-1 and TRBJ1-1; D call uncertain. In nucleotides, the CDR3 is TGCAGTGCCCGGGGAGGGATACTGAACACTGAAGCTTTCTTT. Translating it yields CSARGGILNTEAFF.